The clone carrying this T cell receptor (beta chain) was detected only a few times. Its antigen is unidentified. Unique molecular identifiers were built into the TCR beta cDNA libraries. When 1 to 10 million T cells were used, they gave a few hundred thousand cDNA molecules. MiXCR, run by TCRdb on the PCR reads, gives a single entry per CDR3 protein. Found here are 430,000 or so distinct CDR3 sequences, approximately 37% of them singletons; the top ten hold around 8%. The sample originates from a study of post-analysis software for immune sequencing data. Whole-study context: Disease courses included relapsing-remitting, secondary progressive and progressive-relapsing multiple sclerosis.

Germline CDR1 is SGHRS and CDR2 is YFSETQ. V was clipped by 4 bases and J by 11 bases, with 12 bases between them. The CDR3 is 11 residues long. Overall study findings and caveats: Strong same-batch co-clustering of samples appeared with F measure clustering. Normalized Chao1 diversity was significantly reduced in patients versus controls. Patients had higher frequencies than controls of about five TRBV segments, including TRBV5-6, TRBV5-1 and TRBV20-1.

Sequenced: blood. This chain links TRBV5-1 with TRBJ1-1; D gene uncertain. The TCR sequence derives from a girl between 2 and 10 years old with multiple sclerosis. CDR3 in DNA: TGCGCCAGCAGCCTGAGCGGGGTCGCTTTCTTT. This sequence encodes CASSLSGVAFF.